One TCR beta chain is described in this entry. The data are from a study of blood T cell repertoires in COVID-19. The wider study: Samples of COVID-19 (acute and convalescent) were obtained from the United States, Italy and Spain. The cDNA or gDNA used as material had been derived from T cells, B-cell-depleted T cells, or PBMCs.

Produced via immunoSEQ multiplex PCR; TCRdb's table is partial and in-frame only. The sample includes tens of thousands of clones, under 90% of them seen just once. Germline loops: CDR1 MNHEY, CDR2 SVGAGI. Losses at the gene ends were 6 bases for V and 2 bases for J; bases not matched to a gene: 5. The CDR3 runs to 15 residues. The sequence was obtained from a human donor in a cohort sampled during active COVID-19. Sequencing was performed on peripheral blood. V and J are TRBV6-5 and TRBJ1-5; 9 nucleotides align to TRBD1. CDR3 region: CASSRTGAGNQPQHF. The CDR3 DNA follows: TGTGCCAGCAGCCGGACAGGGGCCGGCAATCAGCCCCAGCATTTT.